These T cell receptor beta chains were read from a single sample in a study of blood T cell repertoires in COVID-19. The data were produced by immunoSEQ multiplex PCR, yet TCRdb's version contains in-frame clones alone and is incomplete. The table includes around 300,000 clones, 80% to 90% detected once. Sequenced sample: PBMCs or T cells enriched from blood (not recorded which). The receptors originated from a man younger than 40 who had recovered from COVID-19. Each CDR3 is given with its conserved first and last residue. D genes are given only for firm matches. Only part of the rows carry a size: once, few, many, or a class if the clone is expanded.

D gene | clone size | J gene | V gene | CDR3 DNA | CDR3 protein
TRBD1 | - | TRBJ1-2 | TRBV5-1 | TGCGCCAGCAGTCCGACAGGGGACTATGGCTACACCTTC | CASSPTGDYGYTF
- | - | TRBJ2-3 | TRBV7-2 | TGTGCCAGCAGCTTACCTGGCACAGATACGCAGTATTTT | CASSLPGTDTQYF
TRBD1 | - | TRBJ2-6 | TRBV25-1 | TGTGCCAGCAGTGATTCAGGGGGCTTTGGGGCCAACGTCCTGACTTTC | CASSDSGGFGANVLTF
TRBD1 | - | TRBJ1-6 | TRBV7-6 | TGTGCCAGCAGCCCACAGGGGGGATCCCTCCACTTT | CASSPQGGSLHF
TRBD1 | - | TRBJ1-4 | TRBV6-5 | TGTGCCAGCAGTTCCCGGCAGGGGGCATCGCCAAAACTGTTTTTT | CASSSRQGASPKLFF
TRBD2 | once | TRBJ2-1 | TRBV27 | TGTGCCAGCAGTTTTGTTGGGACTAGCGGGGGGGCATACAATGAGCAGTTCTTC | CASSFVGTSGGAYNEQFF
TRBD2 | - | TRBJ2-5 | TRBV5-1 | TGCGCCAGCAGTGGGCTAGCGGGGAGCCAAGAGACCCAGTACTTC | CASSGLAGSQETQYF
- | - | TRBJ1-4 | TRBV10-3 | TGTGCCATCAGTGGCCGGCAGGGGGAAAAACTGTTTTTT | CAISGRQGEKLFF
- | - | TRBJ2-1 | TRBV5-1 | TGCGCCAGCACACCGGACACATACAATGAGCAGTTCTTC | CASTPDTYNEQFF
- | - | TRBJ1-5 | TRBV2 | TGTGCCAGCAGTGAAGCGCGGCAGAACAATCAGCCCCAGCATTTT | CASSEARQNNQPQHF
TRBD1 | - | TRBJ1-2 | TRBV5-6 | TGTGCCAGCAGTCATTTGGACAGGGGAGGGAGCTACACCTTC | CASSHLDRGGSYTF
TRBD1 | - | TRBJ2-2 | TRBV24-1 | TGTGCCACCAGTGATCCGGGACAGGGGATCACCGGGGAGCTGTTTTTT | CATSDPGQGITGELFF
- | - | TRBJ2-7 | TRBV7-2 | TGTGCCAGCAGCTTTGGGGGGACCGCCTACGAGCAGTACTTC | CASSFGGTAYEQYF
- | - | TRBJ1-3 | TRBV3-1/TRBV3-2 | TGTGCCAGCAGCCTGGACAGTGGCTCTGGAAACACCATATATTTT | CASSLDSGSGNTIYF
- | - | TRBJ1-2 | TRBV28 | TGTGCCAGCAGTTTAGAGCAGGCCAGGGACTATGGCTACACCTTC | CASSLEQARDYGYTF
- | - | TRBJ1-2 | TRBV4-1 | TGCGCCAGCAGCCAAGATCAGGGCTTCTCAACAGGCTACACCTTC | CASSQDQGFSTGYTF
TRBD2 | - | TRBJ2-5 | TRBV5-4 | TGTGCCAGCAGCTTCCAGGGACTAGCGGGGTACCAAGAGACCCAGTACTTC | CASSFQGLAGYQETQYF
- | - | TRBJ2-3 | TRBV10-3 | TGTGCCATCAGTGAGTCGGTGGGGCGCGGCACAGATACGCAGTATTTT | CAISESVGRGTDTQYF
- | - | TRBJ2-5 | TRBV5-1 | TGCGCCAGCAGCTCGAGGAGGCGTGAGGAGACCCAGTACTTC | CASSSRRREETQYF
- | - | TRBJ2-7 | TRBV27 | TGTGCCAGCAGTTTTTATTATACAGGATCCAGCGAGCAGTACTTC | CASSFYYTGSSEQYF
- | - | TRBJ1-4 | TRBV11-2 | TGTGCCAGCTCGCGAGGAACTAATGAAAAACTGTTTTTT | CASSRGTNEKLFF
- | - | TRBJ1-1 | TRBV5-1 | TGCGCCAGCAGCTTGTCGGTCGGCACTGAAGCTTTCTTT | CASSLSVGTEAFF
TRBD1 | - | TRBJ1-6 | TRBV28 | TGTGCCAGCAGTTTTGGCAGGGGGCTTAATTCACCCCTCCACTTT | CASSFGRGLNSPLHF
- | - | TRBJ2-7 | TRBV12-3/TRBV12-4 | TGTGCCAGCAGTTTTAGGCAGGGTGGCCTGTACTTC | CASSFRQGGLYF
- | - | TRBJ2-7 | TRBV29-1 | TGCAGCGTTGAGGGCCCCGGATTCCCCTACGAGCAGTACTTC | CSVEGPGFPYEQYF
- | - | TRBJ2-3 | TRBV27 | TGTGCCAGCAGTTTAGGCTTCCCGACAGATACGCAGTATTTT | CASSLGFPTDTQYF
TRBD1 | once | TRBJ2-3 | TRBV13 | TGTGCCAGCAGCTTAACAGGGGCGAGCACAGATACGCAGTATTTT | CASSLTGASTDTQYF
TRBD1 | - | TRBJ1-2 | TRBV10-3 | TGTGCCATCTCCCGACAGGGAGGCGGCTACACCTTC | CAISRQGGGYTF
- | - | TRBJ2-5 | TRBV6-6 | TGTGCCAGCAGTTATGGCAAGGAGACCCAGTACTTC | CASSYGKETQYF
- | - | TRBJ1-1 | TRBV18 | TGTGCCAGCTCAGGGGACTTCAACTCTGAAGCTTTCTTT | CASSGDFNSEAFF
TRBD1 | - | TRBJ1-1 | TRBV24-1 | TGTGCCACCAGTGATATATTCCGGGACAGGGCCCTAGCGGACACTGAAGCTTTCTTT | CATSDIFRDRALADTEAFF
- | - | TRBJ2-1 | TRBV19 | TGTGCCAGTAGTATCGGCTCAGGGGGGTACAATGAGCAGTTCTTC | CASSIGSGGYNEQFF
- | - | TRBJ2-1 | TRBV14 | TGTGCCAGCAGCCCCCTGCCGGGTTTATACAATGAGCAGTTCTTC | CASSPLPGLYNEQFF
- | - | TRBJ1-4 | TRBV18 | TGTGCCAGCTCACCACCGCAGGGTTTGGCTAATGAAAAACTGTTTTTT | CASSPPQGLANEKLFF
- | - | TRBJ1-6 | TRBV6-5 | TGTGCCAGCAGCCTACCGTACCAGGGCGAGTCACCCCTCCACTTT | CASSLPYQGESPLHF
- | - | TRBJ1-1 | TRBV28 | TGTGCCAGCAGTTTTAGTTTACGGGCTGAAGCTTTCTTT | CASSFSLRAEAFF
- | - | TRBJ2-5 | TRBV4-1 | TGCGCCAGCAGCCAACTAGCTGGGGAGACCCAGTACTTC | CASSQLAGETQYF
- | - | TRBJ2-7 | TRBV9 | TGTGCCAGCAGCGTAGTAGGGGCGAAATACGAGCAGTACTTC | CASSVVGAKYEQYF
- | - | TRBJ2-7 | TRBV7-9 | TGTGCCAGCAACCCCTCGGGGGCCTACGAGCAGTACTTC | CASNPSGAYEQYF
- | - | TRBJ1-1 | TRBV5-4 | TGTGCCAGCAGCTTGGGTTTGGAGGTGAACACTGAAGCTTTCTTT | CASSLGLEVNTEAFF
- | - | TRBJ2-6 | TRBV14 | TGTGCCAGCAGCCACCACTTCGACTCTGGGGCCAACGTCCTGACTTTC | CASSHHFDSGANVLTF
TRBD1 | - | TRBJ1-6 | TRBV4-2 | TGTGCCAGCAGCCAAGAACCCACACGGGGGGGGACAGGGGATTCACCCCTCCACTTT | CASSQEPTRGGTGDSPLHF
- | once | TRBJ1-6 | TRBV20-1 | TGCAGTGCGGGACTGAATTCACCCCTCCACTTT | CSAGLNSPLHF
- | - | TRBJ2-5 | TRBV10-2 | TGCGCCAGCGGACAGCCTAAGACCCAGTACTTC | CASGQPKTQYF
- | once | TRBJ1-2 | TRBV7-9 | TGTGCCAGCAGCTTAGGAGAAACTGGCTATGGCTACACCTTC | CASSLGETGYGYTF
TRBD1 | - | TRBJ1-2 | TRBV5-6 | TGTGCCAGCAGCTTGGGGACAGGTAGCTATGGCTACACCTTC | CASSLGTGSYGYTF